This T cell receptor (beta chain) was obtained from a study of T cell responses to AZD1222 COVID-19 vaccine. Notes on this clone: No antigen is known for it.

Whole-study findings and limits: In the spike-specific TCR repertoire, nearly half reportedly target unmutated variant regions.

CDR1 and CDR2 from the germline V gene are SGHAT and FQNNGV. J was trimmed by 2 bases and V by 5 bases; bases with no gene match: 9. The CDR3 consists of 15 residues. Method: immunoSEQ multiplex PCR; TCRdb's copy keeps in-frame clones and lacks some. The sample comprises about 93,000 clones, 65% to 90% of which are singletons, and about 6% rests with the top ten. The chain joins TRBV11-2 to TRBJ2-7; TRBD1 matches 7 bases. Specimen: peripheral blood, collected on day 0 of AZD1222 vaccination. The source is an adult in good health. The CDR3 reads CASSALNQGAYEQYF. The CDR3 nucleotides are TGTGCCAGCAGCGCCTTAAACCAGGGGGCCTACGAGCAGTACTTC.